Below are 18 T cell receptor beta chains sequenced from a single sample in a study of blood T cell repertoires in COVID-19. TCRdb's table, derived via immunoSEQ multiplex PCR, lists solely in-frame clones and lacks some. The table has about 250,000 clones, 80% to 90% seen once. Sequencing was performed on PBMCs or T cells enriched from blood (not recorded which). The source of these receptors is a woman in her 40s who had been exposed to COVID-19.

The chain links TRBV7-9 to TRBJ2-1, with 11 bases that match TRBD2. Germline V CDR1 and CDR2: SEHNR, FQNEAQ (reference sequence). V lost 4 bases to trimming and J lost 7 bases; unmatched junction nucleotides: 15. The CDR3 has 18 amino acids. The CDR3 DNA is TGTGCCAGCAGCTCCTCCCGTTTGGTAGCGGGAGGGAAGAATGAGCAGTTCTTC. It codes for CASSSSRLVAGGKNEQFF. Combining the CDR3 with reference TRBV7-9 and TRBJ2-1 gives the whole variable domain DTGVSQNPRHKITKRGQNVTFRCDPISEHNRLYWYRQTLGQGPEFLTYFQNEAQLEKSRLLSDRFSAERPKGSFSTLEIQRTEQGDSAMYLCASSSSRLVAGGKNEQFFGPGTRLTVL.

This sequence joins TRBV2 and TRBJ1-1; maybe TRBD1 (6 bases). The CDR3 has 15 residues. The ends were cut back, 8 bases at V and 1 base at J, with 17 bases in the middle. CDR1 is SNHLY, CDR2 FYNNEI, per germline. As DNA, the CDR3 is TGTGCCAGCGGTCGAGGACCGGGACAGAACACTGAAGCTTTCTTT. This gives the protein CASGRGPGQNTEAFF.

The V gene is TRBV18, the J gene TRBJ1-4; the match to TRBD1 covers 9 bases. After removal of 2 bases from V and 8 bases from J, the junction contained 18 bases not matched to a gene. Germline V lookup: CDR1 KGHSH, CDR2 LQKENI. The CDR3 totals 19 residues. CDR3 region: CASSPVGTGYLASDEKLFF. In nucleotides, the CDR3 is TGTGCCAGCTCACCAGTCGGGACAGGGTATTTGGCGTCGGACGAAAAACTGTTTTTT.

This sequence joins TRBV7-9 and TRBJ1-1, with 10 bases aligning to TRBD1. The germline CDR1 and CDR2 sequences are SEHNR and FQNEAQ (reference sequence). The CDR3 length is 16 residues. Trimming took 5 bases from V and 4 from J; bases not matched to a gene: 10. The CDR3, as DNA: TGTGCCAGCAGCAAATGGACAGGGGGGTCGGGCACTGAAGCTTTCTTT. It encodes CASSKWTGGSGTEAFF.

Comments on this clone: Relative to the germline gene, one junction end is altered; a read error may explain this. The V and J genes are TRBV5-1 and TRBJ2-1, with a weak D call TRBD2 (5 bases). CDR1 and CDR2 (germline): SGHRS, YFSETQ. The CDR3 contains 13 residues. CDR3 protein: CASSPGLGGEQFF. CDR3 bases: TGTGCCAGCAGCCCGGGGTTAGGCGGTGAGCAGTTCTTC. Filled out from reference TRBV5-1 and TRBJ2-1, the complete variable domain reads KAGVTQTPRYLIKTRGQQVTLSCSPISGHRSVSWYQQTPGQGLQFLFEYFSETQRNKGNFPGRFSGRQFSNSRSEMNVSTLELGDSALYLCASSPGLGGEQFFGPGTRLTVL.

The chain links TRBV5-4 to TRBJ2-3; a possible D gene is TRBD2 (5 bases). The CDR3 extends over 14 amino acids. Per the germline V gene, CDR1 is SGHNT and CDR2 is YYREEE (reference sequence). V lost 1 base and J lost 2, with 8 bases in between. The CDR3 coding sequence is TGTGCCAGCAGCTTGCGGGGAAACACAGATACGCAGTATTTT. Translated, it gives CASSLRGNTDTQYF. The full variable domain, with the rest looked up from reference TRBV5-4 and TRBJ2-3, is ETGVTQSPTHLIKTRGQQVTLRCSSQSGHNTVSWYQQALGQGPQFIFQYYREEENGRGNFPPRFSGLQFPNYSSELNVNALELDDSALYLCASSLRGNTDTQYFGPGTRLTVL.

This chain links TRBV4-1 with TRBJ2-5; 10 bases are a match to TRBD1. The CDR3 is 16 residues long. Germline CDR1 reads MGHRA; CDR2 reads YSYEKL. With 1 base clipped from V and 5 bases from J, the junction kept 7 bases outside the gene matches. CDR3 nucleotide sequence: TGCGCCAGCAGCCAAGTGGGACAGGGGTTATGGGAGACCCAGTACTTC. The encoded protein is CASSQVGQGLWETQYF.

The chain combines TRBV3-1 (or the pseudogene TRBV3-2) with TRBJ2-1; possible D gene TRBD2, 5 bases. Germline assignment: CDR1 LGHDT and CDR2 YNNKEL (reference sequence). The length of the CDR3 is 15 residues. V was cut by 4 bases and J by 7 bases, with 17 bases left in between. CDR3 residues: CASSLRPAPGNEQFF. The DNA for the CDR3 is TGTGCCAGCAGCCTTAGGCCTGCCCCGGGGAATGAGCAGTTCTTC.

V gene TRBV6-5 combines with J gene TRBJ1-2; unclear D gene. CDR1 and CDR2 (germline): MNHEY, SVGAGI. The CDR3 length is 14 residues. Trimming shortened V by 3 bases and J by 3 bases, and 11 bases separated the two germline ends. The CDR3 bases are TGTGCCAGCAGTTATAGGTACAGCCACTATGGCTACACCTTC. Translation: CASSYRYSHYGYTF.

The J gene is TRBJ2-5, the V gene TRBV4-3; a possible D gene is TRBD1 (5 bases). The CDR3 totals 15 residues. CDR1 and CDR2 (germline): LGHNA, YSLEER. Trimming took off 3 bases at V and 4 bases at J, with 15 bases between the two ends. CDR3 sequence reads: CASSQETVSLETQYF. Here the CDR3 DNA reads TGCGCCAGCAGCCAGGAGACAGTTTCGTTAGAGACCCAGTACTTC.

The CDR3 here is CASSRPEGQPETQYF. DNA for the CDR3: TGTGCCAGCAGCCGTCCTGAGGGACAGCCAGAGACCCAGTACTTC. The chain couples TRBV7-9 to TRBJ2-5; 7 nucleotides match TRBD1. V shed 5 bases, J shed 4 bases, and the junction held 10 bases outside the gene matches. Germline assignment: CDR1 SEHNR and CDR2 FQNEAQ (reference sequence). The CDR3 loop spans 15 amino acids.

This clone was picked up one time. This chain connects TRBV12-3 or TRBV12-4 to TRBJ2-1, with a weak D call TRBD2 (6 bases). CDR3 length: 13 amino acids. V gave up 8 bases and J gave up 7 bases, with 15 bases separating them. The CDR3 DNA reads as TGTGCCAGCCAACTAGCCCGGTATAATGAGCAGTTCTTC. Its protein product is CASQLARYNEQFF.

The chain links TRBV25-1 to TRBJ2-3; D is uncertain. Germline V gene data show CDR1 as MGHDK and CDR2 as SYGVNS. Trimming left V 2 bases short and J 6 bases short, with 15 bases between. The CDR3 is made up of 15 amino acids. The CDR3 sequence is CASSETHQAYDTQYF. For the CDR3, the DNA is TGTGCCAGCAGTGAAACACATCAGGCATATGATACGCAGTATTTT. Filled out from reference TRBV25-1 and TRBJ2-3, the complete variable domain reads EADIYQTPRYLVIGTGKKITLECSQTMGHDKMYWYQQDPGMELHLIHYSYGVNSTEKGDLSSESTVSRIRTEHFPLTLESARPSHTSQYLCASSETHQAYDTQYFGPGTRLTVL.

The table lists this clone with a count of one. V and J are TRBV7-3 and TRBJ2-3; 7 bases are a match to TRBD1. From germline, CDR1 is SGHTA and CDR2 FQGTGA. After removal of 4 bases from V and 6 bases from J, the junction contained 4 bases not matched to a gene. The CDR3 covers 13 residues. CDR3 DNA sequence: TGTGCCAGCAGCTCGACAGGGATGGATACGCAGTATTTT. Protein product: CASSSTGMDTQYF.

The chain links TRBV7-9 to TRBJ2-3; weak D call: TRBD1 (5 bases). V was clipped by 3 bases and J by 1 base, with 11 bases between them. CDR1 is SEHNR, CDR2 FQNEAQ, per germline (reference sequence). The CDR3 spans 15 residues. The CDR3, as DNA: TGTGCCAGCAGCTTTAGGGGAAGAGGCACAGATACGCAGTATTTT. Protein product: CASSFRGRGTDTQYF.

This clone was observed once. The J gene is TRBJ2-7, the V gene TRBV6-2 or TRBV6-3; tentatively, D is TRBD2 (6 bases). Trimming shortened V by 2 bases and J by 4 bases, and 18 bases separated the two germline ends. CDR1 MNHEY and CDR2 SVGEGT come from the germline V gene. There are 16 residues in the CDR3. CDR3 region: CASSYPPAGSPYEQYV. Here the CDR3 DNA reads TGTGCCAGCAGTTACCCCCCGGCGGGGTCACCGTACGAGCAGTACGTC.

The V and J genes are TRBV21-1 and TRBJ1-1; TRBD1 is taken as the D call from the table, unchecked against the DNA. TRBV21-1 is assigned pseudogene status. This CDR3 contains 13 residues. As DNA, the CDR3 is TGTGCCAGCACCGCGACAGGCCACGTTGAAGCTTTCTTT. It encodes CASTATGHVEAFF.

The rearrangement joins TRBV6-5 to TRBJ2-3, with 8 bases matching TRBD2. This CDR3 is built from 15 residues. The J segment lost 2 bases and the V segment lost 10 bases, leaving 11 bases of the junction unmatched. The germline gives CDR1 MNHEY, CDR2 SVGAGI. The DNA for the CDR3 is TGTGCCATCACCATGAGCGGGGGATTCACAGATACGCAGTATTTT. Residues: CAITMSGGFTDTQYF.